These 22 T cell receptor beta chains originate from one sample sequenced in a study of T-cell reconstitution after alpha-beta-depleted transplantation in children (dated by TCRdb to between 2015 and 2016). Library generation was performed with PCR. Sequencing instrument: Illumina HiSeq 2500. Molecular barcoding was employed in the preparation of TCR libraries, with unique molecular identifiers being used to normalize TCRbeta repertoire quantification. Using fastp at Q25 and MiXCR, TCRdb reprocessed the public reads and kept productive beta chains. When rows share a CDR3 protein, they turn into one entry using the most common DNA and genes. Recorded for this sample are about a million distinct CDR3 sequences; 25% to 30% of them occurred a single time. The leading ten clones occupy about 28% of the sample. The treatment or condition label of this sample denotes: allogeneic hematopoietic cell transplantation with graft depleted of TCRalphabeta T cells and CD19 B cells.

Here the sequenced sample was PBMCs, mostly from graft donor cells, taken 360 days after TCRalphabeta/CD19-depleted stem cell transplant. These receptors came from a boy less than two years old who had a stem cell transplant for SCID, so the T cells may come from the graft donor.

The J gene is TRBJ2-7, the V gene TRBV27; tentatively, D is TRBD1 (6 bases). CDR3 length: 14 residues. V shed 5 bases and J shed 7 bases, with 18 bases lying between them. CDR1 is MNHEY and CDR2 is SMNVEV in the germline V gene (reference sequence). The CDR3 sequence: CASSTSNRAREQYF. For the CDR3, the DNA is TGTGCCAGCAGTACAAGTAACAGGGCTAGGGAGCAGTACTTC.

At least ten counts were recorded for this clonotype. The gene calls are TRBV10-3 and TRBJ2-7, with D uncertain. The CDR3 contains 15 residues. V lost 4 bases and J 2 bases, leaving 15 bases between the germline ends. Germline CDR1 ENHRY, CDR2 SYGVKD. This chain's CDR3 is CAISVFGPFPYEQYF. DNA of the CDR3: TGTGCCATCAGTGTCTTCGGCCCGTTTCCCTACGAGCAGTACTTC.

This rearrangement joins TRBV3-1 to TRBJ2-2, with 9 positions matching TRBD1. Trimming removed 1 base from V and 6 bases from J; junction bases left unmatched: 12. Germline V gives CDR1 LGHDT, CDR2 YNNKEL (reference sequence). There are 18 residues in the CDR3. CDR3 bases: TGTGCCAGCAGCCAAGGCTTCCCGGGACAGGGACGGTCCGGGGAGCTGTTTTTT. Translating gives CASSQGFPGQGRSGELFF.

This clonotype was seen only a few times. The chain links TRBV2 to TRBJ1-5, with 9 bases aligning to TRBD1. After removal of 6 bases from V and 6 bases from J, the junction contained 9 bases not matched to a gene. There are 15 residues in the CDR3. Germline V gene sequence: CDR1 SNHLY, CDR2 FYNNEI. The CDR3 coding sequence is TGTGCCAGCAGCTACGGGACAGGGTTCAGTCAGCCCCAGCATTTT. Encoded protein: CASSYGTGFSQPQHF.

The chain is built from TRBV6-2 or TRBV6-3 and TRBJ1-5; 7 positions agree with TRBD1. The CDR3 has 16 amino acids. Germline V gene lookup returns CDR1 MNHEY and CDR2 SVGEGT. The junction had 5 bases not matched to a gene; V was cut back by 2 bases and J by 1 base. CDR3 coding DNA: TGTGCCAGCAGTTACCCTTCGGGACAGAGCAATCAGCCCCAGCATTTT. Translated, it gives CASSYPSGQSNQPQHF.

This clonotype showed up just a few times. The rearrangement links TRBV29-1 to TRBJ2-7, with 8 bases fitting TRBD1. J lost 6 bases, V lost 4 bases, and 8 bases had no gene match. The CDR3 length is 13 residues. From germline, CDR1 is SQVTM and CDR2 ANQGSEA. The CDR3 nucleotides are TGCAGCGTTGGCCAGTTAACAGGGGGCGAGCAGTACTTC. Amino acids: CSVGQLTGGEQYF.

The V gene is TRBV27, the J gene TRBJ2-3; D is ambiguous. The CDR3 spans 17 residues. In germline, CDR1 is MNHEY, CDR2 SMNVEV (reference sequence). The germline V and J ends were trimmed by 10 bases and 3 bases, with 26 bases remaining between them. The CDR3 protein is CATSPPTTLGFTDTQYF. The CDR3 DNA reads TGTGCCACTAGTCCCCCGACAACCCTGGGATTTACAGATACGCAGTATTTT.

V and J are TRBV5-1 and TRBJ2-1, with 8 bases aligning to TRBD2. V dropped 0 bases and J dropped 5; count of bases not matched to a gene: 7. The CDR3 covers 16 residues. Germline V gives CDR1 SGHRS, CDR2 YFSETQ. The CDR3 spells CASSLGAAGDHNEQFF. CDR3 bases: TGCGCCAGCAGCTTGGGGGCAGCGGGGGACCACAATGAGCAGTTCTTC.

This clonotype was counted between two and nine times. The gene calls are TRBV12-3 or TRBV12-4 and TRBJ1-1; tentatively, D is TRBD1 (5 bases). The V end lost 10 bases, the J end lost 2 bases, and 14 bases lay between the germline ends. The CDR3 covers 13 residues. CDR3 sequence reads: CATSVGGNTEAFF. The CDR3 bases are TGTGCCACTTCCGTCGGGGGTAACACTGAAGCTTTCTTT.

This clonotype has a handful of counts. The V and J genes are TRBV9 and TRBJ2-5, with D perhaps matching TRBD2 (7 bases). This CDR3 spans 19 amino acids. V lost 0 bases, J lost 1 base, and 22 bases lay in between. Germline CDR1 reads SGDLS; CDR2 reads YYNGEE. CDR3 sequence (DNA): TGTGCCAGCAGCGTAGTTGGGGGGGGGCAGGGAAGGATCCAAGAGACCCAGTACTTC. It encodes CASSVVGGGQGRIQETQYF.

This clonotype was detected only a few times. The chain links TRBV12-3 or TRBV12-4 to TRBJ1-1; D gene ambiguous. V lost 7 bases and J 1 base, leaving 13 bases between the germline ends. This CDR3 spans 14 amino acids. The CDR3 DNA reads as TGTGCCAGCACCCTGGACGGTACGAACACTGAAGCTTTCTTT. This sequence encodes CASTLDGTNTEAFF.

Only a few counts were recorded for this clonotype. The chain joins TRBV6-2 or TRBV6-3 to TRBJ2-3, with 9 bases that match TRBD2. This CDR3 has 16 amino acids. The ends lost 2 bases at V and 4 bases at J; junction bases unmatched: 7. Germline V gene data show CDR1 as MNHEY and CDR2 as SVGEGT. The CDR3 DNA reads TGTGCCAGCAGTTACCGGCGGGGGGGCCCCGCAGATACGCAGTATTTT. Encoded protein: CASSYRRGGPADTQYF.

This clonotype was seen a handful of times. CDR3 DNA sequence: TGCGCCAGCAGCCAGGCAGGGGGCGACGAGCAGTACTTC. Encoded protein: CASSQAGGDEQYF. J is TRBJ2-7 and V is TRBV4-3; 8 bases fit TRBD1. After removal of 3 bases from V and 5 bases from J, the junction contained 3 bases not matched to a gene. The germline V gene encodes CDR1 LGHNA and CDR2 YSLEER. This CDR3 comprises 13 residues.

This clonotype was seen more than once but under ten times. The chain links TRBV4-1 to TRBJ1-1; 10 bases are shared with TRBD1. Trimming removed 2 bases from V and 7 bases from J; junction bases left unmatched: 7. CDR1 MGHRA and CDR2 YSYEKL come from the germline V gene. CDR3 length: 15 residues. CDR3 nucleotides: TGCGCCAGCAGCCAACGAATCGGACAGGGGGGTGAAGCTTTCTTT. Amino acids: CASSQRIGQGGEAFF.

The rearrangement uses TRBV29-1 and TRBJ2-5; the D gene is possibly TRBD2 (5 bases). The CDR3 contains 13 residues. Germline CDR1 is SQVTM and CDR2 is ANQGSEA. V gave up 6 bases and J gave up 5 bases, with 16 bases separating them. Here the CDR3 reads CSVLPTRWETQYF. The CDR3, as DNA: TGCAGCGTCCTACCAACTAGGTGGGAGACCCAGTACTTC.

This chain joins TRBV6-2 or TRBV6-3 and TRBJ1-1, with D perhaps matching TRBD1 (5 bases). V was cut by 6 bases and J by 3 bases, with 11 bases left in between. This CDR3 has 13 residues. Germline CDR1 reads MNHEY; CDR2 reads SVGEGT. The CDR3, as DNA: TGTGCCAGCAGGGGCTCGGGGCACACTGAAGCTTTCTTT. This sequence encodes CASRGSGHTEAFF.

This clonotype was counted a few times. The J gene is TRBJ1-1, the V gene TRBV4-2; the D gene is possibly TRBD1 (6 bases). Trimming removed 5 bases from V and 7 bases from J, with 17 bases in between. The CDR3 has 14 residues. The germline CDR1 and CDR2 sequences are LGHNA and YNFKEQ. CDR3: CASSVNRRGGEAFF. In DNA form, the CDR3 reads TGTGCCAGCAGCGTGAACAGGAGGGGGGGTGAAGCTTTCTTT.

This clonotype was recorded a few times. The chain recombines TRBV12-3 or TRBV12-4 with TRBJ2-1; no clear D. This CDR3 contains 13 residues. V was clipped by 3 bases and J by 7 bases, with 10 bases between them. CDR3 bases: TGTGCCAGCAGTTTCTCGGTGGGGAATGAGCAGTTCTTC. This encodes CASSFSVGNEQFF.

The chain carries TRBV28 and TRBJ1-2; no clear D gene. The CDR3 has 14 amino acids. V was clipped by 4 bases and J by 2 bases, with 11 bases between them. The germline gives CDR1 MDHEN, CDR2 SYDVKM. The CDR3: CASSSAGFNYGYTF. The CDR3 DNA is TGTGCCAGCAGTTCGGCGGGTTTCAACTATGGCTACACCTTC.

This clonotype has more than one count but fewer than ten. The chain recombines TRBV7-2 with TRBJ2-3; 11 positions agree with TRBD2. Unmatched junction bases numbered 7, after V lost 0 bases and J lost 5 bases. CDR1 SGHTA and CDR2 FQGNSA come from the germline V gene. This CDR3 contains 17 residues. The CDR3 loop is CASSLAGSGGARDTQYF. Here the CDR3 DNA reads TGTGCCAGCAGCTTAGCTGGTAGCGGGGGGGCGAGAGATACGCAGTATTTT.

The gene calls are TRBV20-1 and TRBJ2-4; 9 bases are a match to TRBD1. Trimming cost V 2 bases and J 1 base; bases outside gene matches: 9. The CDR3 is 17 residues long. Germline values: CDR1 DFQATT, CDR2 SNEGSKA (reference sequence). The CDR3: CSARPGTGQKAKNIQYF. The CDR3 bases are TGCAGTGCTAGACCCGGGACAGGGCAGAAGGCCAAAAACATTCAGTACTTC.

This clonotype was found a few times. J is TRBJ1-6 and V is TRBV27; D gene uncertain. The CDR3 runs to 15 residues. The germline V gene encodes CDR1 MNHEY and CDR2 SMNVEV (reference sequence). Trimming stripped 2 bases from V and 7 bases from J, with 12 bases between. DNA of the CDR3: TGTGCCAGCAGTTTAGAGCCGGGGATGAATTCACCCCTCCACTTT. Translation: CASSLEPGMNSPLHF.